Listed below are T cell receptor beta chains from one sample, sequenced in a study of T cells after yellow fever vaccination. A single record per CDR3 protein comes from TCRdb applying MiXCR to the 5' RACE reads. The data contain 300,000 or so distinct CDR3 sequences, 8.7% of them seen just once; the ten biggest clones take up about 3%. Specimen: CD4+ T cells sorted from PBMCs, collected 5 days after the yellow fever booster vaccination. The receptors were sampled from a man between 18 and 35 years old who received the YFV17D yellow fever vaccine. CDR3s include the opening cysteine and the closing phenylalanine or tryptophan. The D gene is left open where the match is weak. Only part of the rows carry a size: once, few, many, or a class if the clone is expanded.

abundance: .; v_gene: TRBV4-3; j_gene: TRBJ2-6; d_gene: .; CDR3aa: CASSQEGAPGANVLTF; CDR3nt: TGCGCCAGCAGCCAGGAAGGGGCTCCTGGGGCCAACGTCCTGACTTTC
abundance: few; v_gene: TRBV20-1; j_gene: TRBJ2-1; d_gene: TRBD2; CDR3aa: CSARGRVLAGKNNEQFF; CDR3nt: TGCAGTGCTAGAGGGAGGGTATTAGCGGGGAAAAACAATGAGCAGTTCTTC
abundance: few; v_gene: TRBV5-6; j_gene: TRBJ2-1; d_gene: .; CDR3aa: CASSFLVIRDEQFF; CDR3nt: TGTGCCAGCAGCTTCTTGGTGATCAGGGATGAGCAGTTCTTC
abundance: few; v_gene: TRBV12-3/TRBV12-4; j_gene: TRBJ2-5; d_gene: .; CDR3aa: CASSPGGERGSQYF; CDR3nt: TGTGCCAGCAGCCCCGGGGGCGAGCGGGGCTCCCAGTACTTC
abundance: .; v_gene: TRBV5-1; j_gene: TRBJ2-2; d_gene: TRBD1; CDR3aa: CASSLRGTGLTGELFF; CDR3nt: TGCGCCAGCAGCTTGCGGGGGACAGGCCTCACCGGGGAGCTGTTTTTT
abundance: .; v_gene: TRBV5-6; j_gene: TRBJ2-5; d_gene: .; CDR3aa: CASSLGRSGYETQYF; CDR3nt: TGTGCCAGCAGCTTGGGACGGAGTGGGTACGAGACCCAGTACTTC
abundance: .; v_gene: TRBV24-1; j_gene: TRBJ2-3; d_gene: TRBD1; CDR3aa: CATSGGTGNTDTQYF; CDR3nt: TGTGCCACCAGTGGCGGGACAGGTAACACAGATACGCAGTATTTT
abundance: .; v_gene: TRBV15; j_gene: TRBJ2-5; d_gene: .; CDR3aa: CATSSGRGAQETQYF; CDR3nt: TGTGCCACCAGCAGCGGACGGGGCGCCCAAGAGACCCAGTACTTC
abundance: many; v_gene: TRBV18; j_gene: TRBJ2-5; d_gene: TRBD1; CDR3aa: CASSLRTGEMETQYF; CDR3nt: TGTGCCAGCTCACTCCGGACAGGGGAGATGGAGACCCAGTACTTC
abundance: few; v_gene: TRBV5-1; j_gene: TRBJ2-3; d_gene: TRBD2; CDR3aa: CASSLAPRGVASTDTQYF; CDR3nt: TGCGCCAGCAGCTTGGCCCCCCGGGGGGTAGCTAGCACAGATACGCAGTATTTT
abundance: few; v_gene: TRBV12-3/TRBV12-4; j_gene: TRBJ2-3; d_gene: .; CDR3aa: CASSFAGDTQYF; CDR3nt: TGTGCCAGCAGTTTCGCCGGAGATACGCAGTATTTT
abundance: .; v_gene: TRBV5-4; j_gene: TRBJ2-2; d_gene: TRBD2; CDR3aa: CASSRGGPTGELFF; CDR3nt: TGTGCCAGCAGCCGGGGGGGTCCCACCGGGGAGCTGTTTTTT
abundance: many; v_gene: TRBV2; j_gene: TRBJ1-6; d_gene: .; CDR3aa: CASSEAVGEHSPLHF; CDR3nt: TGTGCCAGCAGTGAGGCGGTTGGGGAGCATTCACCCCTCCACTTT
abundance: few; v_gene: TRBV7-9; j_gene: TRBJ2-1; d_gene: .; CDR3aa: CASSSLVGATSGNEQFF; CDR3nt: TGTGCCAGCAGCTCACTAGTAGGGGCCACTTCGGGAAATGAGCAGTTCTTC
abundance: few; v_gene: TRBV20-1; j_gene: TRBJ2-1; d_gene: .; CDR3aa: CSARHPHRPWSSYNEQFF; CDR3nt: TGCAGTGCTAGACATCCCCACCGACCCTGGAGCTCCTACAATGAGCAGTTCTTC
abundance: many; v_gene: TRBV20-1; j_gene: TRBJ2-3; d_gene: .; CDR3aa: CSASGRPKGTDTQYF; CDR3nt: TGCAGTGCTTCGGGACGGCCAAAGGGCACAGATACGCAGTATTTT
abundance: few; v_gene: TRBV7-2; j_gene: TRBJ1-1; d_gene: TRBD1; CDR3aa: CASSRGQEIAFF; CDR3nt: TGTGCCAGCAGCCGTGGACAGGAGATAGCTTTCTTT
abundance: many; v_gene: TRBV5-1; j_gene: TRBJ2-1; d_gene: TRBD2; CDR3aa: CASSASGTSLDEQFF; CDR3nt: TGCGCCAGCAGCGCAAGCGGGACTAGCCTAGATGAGCAGTTCTTC
abundance: few; v_gene: TRBV20-1; j_gene: TRBJ1-2; d_gene: TRBD1; CDR3aa: CSAGTGPNYGYTF; CDR3nt: TGCAGTGCTGGGACAGGACCTAACTATGGCTACACCTTC
abundance: .; v_gene: TRBV12-3/TRBV12-4; j_gene: TRBJ1-6; d_gene: .; CDR3aa: CASSSSSYNSPLHF; CDR3nt: TGTGCCAGCAGTTCAAGCTCCTATAATTCACCCCTCCACTTT